The T cell receptor (beta chain) described here comes from a study of long-term antiretroviral therapy in people with HIV. The authors ran the immunoSEQ assay, v3.0, at survey level. Assay: immunoSEQ multiplex PCR; the TCRdb copy retains only in-frame clones and omits some. The table lists fewer than 35,000 clones, roughly 85% of them singletons. Trimming removed 10 bases at V and 8 bases at J, with 20 bases between. This CDR3 has 14 amino acids. Per germline, CDR1 LNHDA and CDR2 SQIVND (reference sequence). Sequences were derived from unsorted PBMCs, sampled roughly 3.5 years after starting antiretroviral therapy. The chain recombines TRBV19 with TRBJ1-4; no reliable D call. This receptor was taken from a man aged 18 to 30 with HIV. The chain's CDR3 is CATSLFARGEKLFF. The DNA for the CDR3 is TGTGCCACAAGTCTTTTCGCTCGAGGGGAAAAACTGTTTTTT.